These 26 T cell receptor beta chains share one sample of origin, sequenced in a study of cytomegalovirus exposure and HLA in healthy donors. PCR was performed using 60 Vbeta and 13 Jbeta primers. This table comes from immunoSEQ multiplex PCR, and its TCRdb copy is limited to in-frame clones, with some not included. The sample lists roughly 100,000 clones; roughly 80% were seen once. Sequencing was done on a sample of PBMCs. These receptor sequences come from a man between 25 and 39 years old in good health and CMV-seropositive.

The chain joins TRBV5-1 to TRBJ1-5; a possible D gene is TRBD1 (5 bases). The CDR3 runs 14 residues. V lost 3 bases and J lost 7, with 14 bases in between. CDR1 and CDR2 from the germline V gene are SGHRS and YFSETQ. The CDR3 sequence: CASSWDGGNQPQHF. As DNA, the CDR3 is TGCGCCAGCAGCTGGGATGGGGGGAACCAGCCCCAGCATTTT.

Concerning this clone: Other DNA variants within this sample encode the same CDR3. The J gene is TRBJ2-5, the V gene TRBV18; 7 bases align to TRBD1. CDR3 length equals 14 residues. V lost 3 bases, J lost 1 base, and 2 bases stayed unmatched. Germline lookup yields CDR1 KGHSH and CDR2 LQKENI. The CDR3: CASSPGTAQETQYF. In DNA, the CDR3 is TGTGCCAGCTCACCTGGGACAGCCCAAGAGACCCAGTACTTC. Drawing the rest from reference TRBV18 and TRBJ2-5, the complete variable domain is NAGVMQNPRHLVRRRGQEARLRCSPMKGHSHVYWYRQLPEEGLKFMVYLQKENIIDESGMPKERFSAEFPKEGPSILRIQQVVRGDSAAYFCASSPGTAQETQYFGPGTRLLVL.

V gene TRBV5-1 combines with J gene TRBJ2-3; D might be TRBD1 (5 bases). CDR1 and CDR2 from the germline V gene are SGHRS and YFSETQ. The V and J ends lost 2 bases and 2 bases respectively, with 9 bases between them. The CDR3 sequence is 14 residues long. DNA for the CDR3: TGCGCCAGCAGCTTACAGGCTAACACAGATACGCAGTATTTT. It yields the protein CASSLQANTDTQYF.

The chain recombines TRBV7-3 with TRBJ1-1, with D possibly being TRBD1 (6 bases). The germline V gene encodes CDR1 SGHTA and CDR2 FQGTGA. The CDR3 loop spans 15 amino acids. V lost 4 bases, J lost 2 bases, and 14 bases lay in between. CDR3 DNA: TGTGCCAGCAGCTACCCCAGGGGATTAAACACTGAAGCTTTCTTT. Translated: CASSYPRGLNTEAFF.

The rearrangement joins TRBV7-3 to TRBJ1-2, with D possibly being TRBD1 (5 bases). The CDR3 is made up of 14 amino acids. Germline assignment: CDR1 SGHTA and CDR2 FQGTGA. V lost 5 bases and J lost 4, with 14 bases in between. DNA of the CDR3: TGTGCCAGCAGCCAAAGTAGGGGATCCTATGGCTACACCTTC. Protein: CASSQSRGSYGYTF.

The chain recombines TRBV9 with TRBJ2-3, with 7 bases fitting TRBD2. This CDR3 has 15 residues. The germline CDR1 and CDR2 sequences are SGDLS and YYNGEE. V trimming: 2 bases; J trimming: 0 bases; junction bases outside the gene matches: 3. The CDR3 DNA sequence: TGTGCCAGCAGCGTCGGACTAGGGAGCACAGATACGCAGTATTTT. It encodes CASSVGLGSTDTQYF.

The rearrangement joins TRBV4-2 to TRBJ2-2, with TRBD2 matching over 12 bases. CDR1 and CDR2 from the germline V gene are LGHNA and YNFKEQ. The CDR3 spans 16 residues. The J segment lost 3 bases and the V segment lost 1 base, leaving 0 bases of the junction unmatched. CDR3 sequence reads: CASSQGLAGDTGELFF. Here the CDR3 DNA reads TGTGCCAGCAGCCAAGGACTAGCGGGAGACACCGGGGAGCTGTTTTTT.

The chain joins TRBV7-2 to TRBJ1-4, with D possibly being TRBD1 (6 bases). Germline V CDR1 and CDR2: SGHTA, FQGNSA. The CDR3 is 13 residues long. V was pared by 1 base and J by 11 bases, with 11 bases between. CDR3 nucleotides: TGTGCCAGCAGCTTAGAACAGGGTAGGAAACTGTTTTTT. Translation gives CASSLEQGRKLFF.

In nucleotides, the CDR3 is TGTGCCAGTAGTATAGGCAGGGGCGATACGCAGTATTTT. Translating gives CASSIGRGDTQYF. The chain recombines TRBV19 with TRBJ2-3; D is perhaps TRBD1 (6 bases). Germline V gene lookup returns CDR1 LNHDA and CDR2 SQIVND (reference sequence). The CDR3 sequence is 13 residues long. V gave up 1 base and J gave up 6 bases, with 8 bases separating them. Full variable domain (rest looked up from reference TRBV19 and TRBJ2-3): DGGITQSPKYLFRKEGQNVTLSCEQNLNHDAMYWYRQDPGQGLRLIYYSQIVNDFQKGDIAEGYSVSREKKESFPLTVTSAQKNPTAFYLCASSIGRGDTQYFGPGTRLTVL.

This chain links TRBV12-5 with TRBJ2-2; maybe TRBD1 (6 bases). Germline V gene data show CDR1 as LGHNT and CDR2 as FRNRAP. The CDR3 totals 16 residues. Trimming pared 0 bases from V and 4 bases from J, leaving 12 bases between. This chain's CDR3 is CASGLVLGGATGELFF. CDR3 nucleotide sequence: TGTGCTAGTGGTTTGGTACTAGGGGGTGCCACCGGGGAGCTGTTTTTT.

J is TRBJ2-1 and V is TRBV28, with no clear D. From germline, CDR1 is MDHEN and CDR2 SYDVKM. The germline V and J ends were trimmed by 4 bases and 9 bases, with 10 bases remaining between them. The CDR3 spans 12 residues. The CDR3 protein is CASSSNSIEQFF. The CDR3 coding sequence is TGTGCCAGCAGTTCTAATAGTATTGAGCAGTTCTTC.

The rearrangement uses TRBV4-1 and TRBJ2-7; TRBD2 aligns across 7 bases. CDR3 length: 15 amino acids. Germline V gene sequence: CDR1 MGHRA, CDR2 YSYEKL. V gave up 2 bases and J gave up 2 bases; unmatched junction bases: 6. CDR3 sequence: CASSQSRTRTYEQYF. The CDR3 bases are TGCGCCAGCAGCCAATCCAGGACTAGGACCTACGAGCAGTACTTC.

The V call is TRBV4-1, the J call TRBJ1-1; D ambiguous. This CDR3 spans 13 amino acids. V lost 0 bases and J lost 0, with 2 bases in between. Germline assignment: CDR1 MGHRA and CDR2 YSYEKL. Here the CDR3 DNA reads TGCGCCAGCAGCCAAGACTTGAACACTGAAGCTTTCTTT. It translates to CASSQDLNTEAFF.

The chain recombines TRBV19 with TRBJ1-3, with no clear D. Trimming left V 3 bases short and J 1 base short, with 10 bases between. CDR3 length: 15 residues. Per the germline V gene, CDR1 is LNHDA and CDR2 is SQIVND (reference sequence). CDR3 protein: CASSIRGGSGNTIYF. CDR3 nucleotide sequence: TGTGCCAGTAGTATCCGAGGCGGGTCTGGAAACACCATATATTTT.

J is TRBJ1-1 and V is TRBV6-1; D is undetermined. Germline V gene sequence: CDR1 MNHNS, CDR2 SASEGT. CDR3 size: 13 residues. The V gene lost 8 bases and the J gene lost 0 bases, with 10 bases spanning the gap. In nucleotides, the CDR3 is TGTGCCAGCCATCGCCACATGAACACTGAAGCTTTCTTT. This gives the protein CASHRHMNTEAFF.

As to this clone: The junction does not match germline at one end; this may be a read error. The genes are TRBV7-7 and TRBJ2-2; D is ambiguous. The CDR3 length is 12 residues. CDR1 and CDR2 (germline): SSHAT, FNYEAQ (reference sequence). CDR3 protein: CASSSFGGELFF. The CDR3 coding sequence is TGTGCTAGCAGCTCATTCGGCGGGGAGCTGTTTTTT.

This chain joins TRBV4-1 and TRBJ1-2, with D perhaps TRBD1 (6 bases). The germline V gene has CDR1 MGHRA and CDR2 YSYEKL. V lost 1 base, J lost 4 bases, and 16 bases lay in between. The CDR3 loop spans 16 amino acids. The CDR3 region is CASSQAGAREPYGYTF. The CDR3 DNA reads TGCGCCAGCAGCCAAGCAGGGGCCAGGGAACCCTATGGCTACACCTTC.

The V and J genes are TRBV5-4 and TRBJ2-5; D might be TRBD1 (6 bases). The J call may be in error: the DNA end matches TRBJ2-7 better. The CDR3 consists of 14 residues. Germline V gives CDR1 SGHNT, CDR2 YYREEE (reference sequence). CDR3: CASSLGQDPYEQYF. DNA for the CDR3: TGTGCCAGCAGCTTGGGACAGGACCCCTACGAGCAGTACTTC.

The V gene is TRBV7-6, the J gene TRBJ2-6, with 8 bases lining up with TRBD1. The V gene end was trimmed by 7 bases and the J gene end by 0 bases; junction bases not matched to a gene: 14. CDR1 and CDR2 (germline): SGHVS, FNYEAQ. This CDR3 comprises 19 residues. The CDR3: CASTPLPGQAPSGANVLTF. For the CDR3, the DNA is TGTGCCAGCACCCCTTTACCGGGACAGGCTCCCTCTGGGGCCAACGTCCTGACTTTC.

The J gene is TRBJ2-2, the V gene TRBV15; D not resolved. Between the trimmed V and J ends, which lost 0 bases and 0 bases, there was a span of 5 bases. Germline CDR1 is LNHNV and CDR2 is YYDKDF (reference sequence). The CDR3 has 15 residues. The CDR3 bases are TGTGCCACCAGCAGAGATCTGTCGAACACCGGGGAGCTGTTTTTT. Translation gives CATSRDLSNTGELFF.

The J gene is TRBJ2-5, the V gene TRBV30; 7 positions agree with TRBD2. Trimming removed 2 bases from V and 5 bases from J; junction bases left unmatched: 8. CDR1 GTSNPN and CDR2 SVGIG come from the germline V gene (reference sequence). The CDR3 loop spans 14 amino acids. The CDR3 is CAWSLGGGEETQYF. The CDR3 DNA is TGTGCCTGGAGTCTGGGGGGGGGAGAGGAGACCCAGTACTTC.

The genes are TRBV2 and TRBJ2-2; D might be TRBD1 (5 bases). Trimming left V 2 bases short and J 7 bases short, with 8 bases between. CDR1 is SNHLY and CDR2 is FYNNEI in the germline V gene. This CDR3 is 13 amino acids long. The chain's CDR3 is CASSEQGSGELFF. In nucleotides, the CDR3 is TGTGCCAGCAGTGAACAGGGAAGCGGGGAGCTGTTTTTT.

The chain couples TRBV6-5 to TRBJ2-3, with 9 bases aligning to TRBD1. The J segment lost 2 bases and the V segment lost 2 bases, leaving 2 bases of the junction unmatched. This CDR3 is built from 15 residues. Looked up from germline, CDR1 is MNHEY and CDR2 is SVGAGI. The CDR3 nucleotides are TGTGCCAGCAGTTACCGGGACAGGGCCACAGATACGCAGTATTTT. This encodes CASSYRDRATDTQYF.

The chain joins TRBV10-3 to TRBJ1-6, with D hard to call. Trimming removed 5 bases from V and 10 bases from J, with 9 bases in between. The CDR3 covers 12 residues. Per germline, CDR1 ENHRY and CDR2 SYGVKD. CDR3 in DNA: TGTGCCATCAGTCCGGGAGACTCACCCCTCCACTTT. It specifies CAISPGDSPLHF.

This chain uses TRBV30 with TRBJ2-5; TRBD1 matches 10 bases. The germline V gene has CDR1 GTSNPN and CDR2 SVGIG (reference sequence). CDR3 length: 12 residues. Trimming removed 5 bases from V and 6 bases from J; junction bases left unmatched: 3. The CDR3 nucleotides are TGTGCCTGGGGACAGGGGGTCCAGACCCAGTACTTC. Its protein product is CAWGQGVQTQYF.

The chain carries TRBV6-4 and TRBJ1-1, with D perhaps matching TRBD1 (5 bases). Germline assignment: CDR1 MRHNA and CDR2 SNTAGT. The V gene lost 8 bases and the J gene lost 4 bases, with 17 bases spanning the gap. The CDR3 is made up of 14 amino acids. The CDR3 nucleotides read TGTGCCAGCCGACGCGAGGGACTGAGCACTGAAGCTTTCTTT. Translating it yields CASRREGLSTEAFF.